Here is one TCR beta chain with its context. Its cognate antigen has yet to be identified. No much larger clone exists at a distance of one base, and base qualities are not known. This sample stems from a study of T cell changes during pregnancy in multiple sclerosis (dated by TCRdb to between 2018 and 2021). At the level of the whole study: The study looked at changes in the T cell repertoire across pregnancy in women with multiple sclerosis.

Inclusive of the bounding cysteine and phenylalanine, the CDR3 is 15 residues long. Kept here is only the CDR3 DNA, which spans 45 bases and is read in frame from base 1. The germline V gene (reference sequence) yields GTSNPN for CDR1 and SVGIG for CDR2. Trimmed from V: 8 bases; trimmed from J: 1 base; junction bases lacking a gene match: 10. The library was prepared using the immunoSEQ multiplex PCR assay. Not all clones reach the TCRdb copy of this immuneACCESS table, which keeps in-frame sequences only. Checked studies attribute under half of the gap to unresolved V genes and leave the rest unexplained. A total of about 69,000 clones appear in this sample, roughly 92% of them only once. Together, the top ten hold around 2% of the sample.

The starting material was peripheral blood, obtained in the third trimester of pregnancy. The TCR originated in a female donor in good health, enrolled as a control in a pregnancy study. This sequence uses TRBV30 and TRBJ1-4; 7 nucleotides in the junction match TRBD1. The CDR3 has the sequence CAGKQGSVTNEKLFF. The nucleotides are TGTGCCGGTAAACAGGGGTCTGTAACTAATGAAAAACTGTTTTTT. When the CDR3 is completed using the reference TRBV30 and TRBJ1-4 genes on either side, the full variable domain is SQTIHQWPATLVQPVGSPLSLECTVEGTSNPNLYWYRQAAGRGLQLLFYSVGIGQISSEVPQNLSASRPQDRQFILSSKKLLLSDSGFYLCAGKQGSVTNEKLFFGSGTQLSVL.